This T cell receptor (beta chain) was recorded in a study of T-cell memory formation after mild COVID-19 (dated by TCRdb to the early 2020s). Background on the whole study: TCR sequence clusters from the two donors were largely donor specific. Longitudinal TCRalpha and TCRbeta repertoire sequencing tracked T-cell clones expanding and contracting after mild COVID-19 in two donors. Two young, previously healthy adult volunteers made up the cohort, one male and one female.

Ficoll-Paque density gradient centrifugation was the method used to isolate PBMCs. The germline V gene encodes CDR1 SGHTA and CDR2 FQGNSA. The CDR3 goes from the cysteine to the phenylalanine over 14 residues. Here the CDR3 DNA is all that survives: 42 bases in frame from base 1. Relative to germline, V is missing 3 bases and J is missing 5 bases, with 4 bases of the junction outside any gene match. Sequencing instrument: Illumina NovaSeq 6000. Using 5'RACE with constant-segment primers, TCRalpha and TCRbeta cDNA libraries were constructed, with sample barcodes and unique molecular identifiers added in the process. RNA was extracted from every sample with Trizol reagent. Amplification of the libraries took two PCR steps, and the second step added a second sample barcode plus Illumina TruSeq adapters. Sequencing of the libraries was done on an Illumina NovaSeq, producing 2 x 150 bp paired-end reads. The authors processed their data as follows. The reads were demultiplexed and collapsed into UMI-guided consensus sequences using migec v1.2.7. Using mixcr v2.1.11, the UMI consensuses were aligned to TRA and TRB V and J templates and assembled into clonotypes. Expanded or contracted clonotypes were those called significant by both edgeR and NoisET, with noise models trained on biological replicates. For edgeR calls, the thresholds were a false discovery rate-adjusted p below 0.01 and a log2 fold-change of 1. As an exploratory analysis of dynamics, max-normalized trajectories of the 1000 most abundant clonotypes were examined with PCA combined with hierarchical clustering. Separately sequenced CD4+ and CD8+ repertoires were used to assign a CD4 or CD8 phenotype to each responding clone. In-frame beta chains were kept once TCRdb had trimmed the public reads at Q25 with fastp and called clones with MiXCR. A single entry per CDR3 protein holds the most common genes and DNA from its merged rows. The V and J calls and clone size come from TCRdb's table, not from the authors' own analysis. The table for this sample lists some 180,000 distinct CDR3 sequences; 15% to 20% of them were counted only once. The ten top clones hold under 4.5% of the sample.

What the study reported, not specific to this receptor: Clones contracting from day 15 to 85 had balanced CD4/CD8 phenotypes, while a second wave expanding from day 15 to 37 was biased towards CD4+. Whether the second-wave clones peaking on day 37 were SARS-CoV-2 specific was not confirmed. Contracting CD4+ clones turned up mainly in the CM and EM memory subsets, whereas EMRA was where CD8+ clones were enriched. Some responding clones were detected in pre-infection memory, which suggested that pre-existing cross-reactive memory T cells had joined the SARS-CoV-2 response. Only two mild cases were covered by the study, and larger cohorts that include severe cases with pre-infection samples were considered necessary.

As for this clonotype: Its recognized antigen is unknown. Per-base quality was not reported, and no clone a single base away is much larger than it.

Sequences were obtained from PBMCs or a T cell subset sorted from them (not recorded which). The clonotype was recovered from a man aged 18 to 30 who had mild COVID-19 (a few samples of this study predate the infection). The sample titles of this study are shuffled in the database, so cell type and time point are left out; the donor was told from shared clones. The chain uses TRBV7-2 and TRBJ2-5, and 9 junctional nucleotides match TRBD2. The nucleotide sequence is TGTGCCAGCAGCTTTAGCGGGGGCCTTGAGACCCAGTACTTC. This translates into CASSFSGGLETQYF.